This entry lists 2 T cell receptor beta chains sequenced from one sample in a study of PD-1 blockade in classical Hodgkin lymphoma. Assay: immunoSEQ multiplex PCR; the TCRdb copy retains only in-frame clones and omits some. The table includes approximately 37,000 clones, around 80% detected once. Each and every patient relapsed after autologous stem cell transplantation, and patients got differing brentuximab vedotin exposure. This sample comprised peripheral blood mononuclear cells (PBMCs), obtained at baseline. These TCRs come from a human donor with classical Hodgkin lymphoma.

By sample fraction, this clone is medium-sized. V usage is TRBV27 and J usage is TRBJ2-1; D is uncertain. The CDR3 totals 11 residues. In germline, CDR1 is MNHEY, CDR2 SMNVEV (reference sequence). V gave up 8 bases and J gave up 12 bases, with 14 bases separating them. CDR3 residues: CASLGIGGQFF. The CDR3 DNA reads TGTGCCAGCTTGGGGATCGGTGGGCAGTTCTTC.

The V and J genes are TRBV23-1 and TRBJ2-3; 8 nucleotides agree with TRBD1. TRBV23-1 is flagged as an ORF with uncertain function. The V gene end was trimmed by 0 bases and the J gene end by 1 base; junction bases not matched to a gene: 18. The CDR3 is 21 amino acids. The CDR3 region is CASSQSTREGQVWGGTDTQYF. The CDR3 bases are TGCGCCAGCAGTCAATCTACTAGAGAGGGACAGGTTTGGGGGGGCACAGATACGCAGTATTTT.